This TCR beta chain was retrieved from a study of blood T cell repertoires in COVID-19. V shed 5 bases, J shed 6 bases, and the junction held 21 bases outside the gene matches. Germline loops: CDR1 SGHTA, CDR2 FQGNSA. The CDR3 is 19 residues long. Repertoires were generated with immunoSEQ multiplex PCR, while TCRdb's copy carries only in-frame clones and drops some. The sample contains approximately 210,000 clones, 81% of which appear only once. The V gene is TRBV7-2, the J gene TRBJ2-5, with 10 positions matching TRBD2. The sequence derives from a woman between 50 and 59 years old with acute COVID-19. The source material was PBMCs or T cells enriched from blood (not recorded which). The CDR3: CASSVLSGGAIKPSQTQYF. In DNA form, the CDR3 reads TGTGCCAGCAGCGTACTCAGCGGGGGGGCCATAAAACCGAGTCAGACCCAGTACTTC.